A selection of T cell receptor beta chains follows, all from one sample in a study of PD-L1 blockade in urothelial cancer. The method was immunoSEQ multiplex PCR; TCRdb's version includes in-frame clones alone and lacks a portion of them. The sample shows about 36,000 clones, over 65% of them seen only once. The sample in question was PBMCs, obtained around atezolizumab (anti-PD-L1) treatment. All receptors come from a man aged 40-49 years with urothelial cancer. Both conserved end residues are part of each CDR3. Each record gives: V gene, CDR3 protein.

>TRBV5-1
CASSSFRDRGKNEQFF
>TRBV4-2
CASSQDREGGYGYTF
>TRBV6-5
CASRRRDRDGYTF
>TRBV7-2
CASSGFGTSYNEQFF
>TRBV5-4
CASSLGQGTGMREQYF
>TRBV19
CASSITSFSYNEQFF
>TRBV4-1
CASRILAGGPGNEQFF
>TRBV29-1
CSVGAGLEPYTF
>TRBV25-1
CASSLGSEQYF
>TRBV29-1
CSAGQGGVGEQFF
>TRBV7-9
CASIYTDTQYF
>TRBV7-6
CASSLVTGGNNEQFF
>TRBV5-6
CASSLAGGEQFF
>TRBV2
CASSDILEAGELFF
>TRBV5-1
CASSHDRGEQYF
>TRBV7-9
CASSLGTWEIPYNEQFF
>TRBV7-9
CASSLDGGGELFF
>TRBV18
CASSPETGTGGKLFF
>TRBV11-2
CASSRWGLNTEAFF
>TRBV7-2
CASSPQGSRDGYTF
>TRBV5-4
CASNLMVLGGGTDTQYF
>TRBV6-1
CASSRTGEAEAFF
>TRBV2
CASRAYRDPPGTEAFF
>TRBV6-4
CASSPTGTSYEQYF
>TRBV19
CASGPTATNEKLFF
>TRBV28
CASSSAGGGLPSYEQYF
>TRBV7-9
CASRLTGGGEAFF
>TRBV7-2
CASSLGGTGADTQYF
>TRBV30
CAWSVRYEQYF
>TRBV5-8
CASRVGGENTEAFF
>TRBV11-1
CASSSDTYQETQYF
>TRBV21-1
CASSTPTSGNYEQYF
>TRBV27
CASSSGQGRESRYGYTF
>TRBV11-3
CASSLDPNAGELFF
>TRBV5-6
CASSLGTGASNQPQHF
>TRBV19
CASSIDPWVQGASNQPQHF
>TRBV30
CALTRTSGNLAGELFF
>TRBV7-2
CASSPRPRTSGRETQYF
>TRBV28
CASSPTGTYSNQPQHF
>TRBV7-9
CASSLGGGYEQYF
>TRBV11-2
CASSFGGADQPQHF
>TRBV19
CASSRGITGGNTIYF
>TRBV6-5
CASSYGTSGYNEQFF
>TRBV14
CASSQAGTGKYEQYF
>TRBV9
CASSVGGETQYF
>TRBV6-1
CASLGRASYNEQFF
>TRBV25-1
CASSETETGIPSSYEQYF
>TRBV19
CASSIGRIASDTQYF
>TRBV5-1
CASTVPGSYEQFF
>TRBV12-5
CASGLNTGELFF
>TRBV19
CASSVQGAHEQYF
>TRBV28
CASSLVGGDEQYF
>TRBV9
CASSVVSFPETQYF
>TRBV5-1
CASKKGPNNYGYTF
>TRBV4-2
CASRGSRVVTDTQYF